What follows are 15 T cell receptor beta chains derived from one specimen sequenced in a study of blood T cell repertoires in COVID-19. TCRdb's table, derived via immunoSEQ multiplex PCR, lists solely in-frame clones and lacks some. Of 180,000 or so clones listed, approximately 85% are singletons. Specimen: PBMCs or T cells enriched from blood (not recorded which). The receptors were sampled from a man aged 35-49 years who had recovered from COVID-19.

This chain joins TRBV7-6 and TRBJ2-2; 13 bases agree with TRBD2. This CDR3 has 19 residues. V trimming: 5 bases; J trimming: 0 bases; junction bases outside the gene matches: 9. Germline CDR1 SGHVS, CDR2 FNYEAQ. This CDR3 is CASSDRLAGGFSNTGELFF. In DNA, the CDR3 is TGTGCCAGCAGCGATCGACTAGCGGGAGGATTTTCGAACACCGGGGAGCTGTTTTTT. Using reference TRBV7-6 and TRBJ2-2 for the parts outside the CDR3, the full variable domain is GAGVSQSPRYKVTKRGQDVALRCDPISGHVSLYWYRQALGQGPEFLTYFNYEAQQDKSGLPNDRFSAERPEGSISTLTIQRTEQRDSAMYRCASSDRLAGGFSNTGELFFGEGSRLTVL.

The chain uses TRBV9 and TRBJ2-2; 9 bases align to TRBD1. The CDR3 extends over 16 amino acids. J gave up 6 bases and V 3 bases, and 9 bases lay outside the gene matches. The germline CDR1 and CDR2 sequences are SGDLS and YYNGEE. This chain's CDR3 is CASSAGTGLSAGELFF. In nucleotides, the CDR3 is TGTGCCAGCAGCGCCGGGACAGGGTTAAGTGCCGGGGAGCTGTTTTTT. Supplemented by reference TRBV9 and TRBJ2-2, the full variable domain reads DSGVTQTPKHLITATGQRVTLRCSPRSGDLSVYWYQQSLDQGLQFLIQYYNGEERAKGNILERFSAQQFPDLHSELNLSSLELGDSALYFCASSAGTGLSAGELFFGEGSRLTVL.

CDR3 nucleotide sequence: TGTGCCAGTTCCCGGGACAGAAATAGCAATCAGCCCCAGCATTTT. It is translated as CASSRDRNSNQPQHF. The genes are TRBV19 and TRBJ1-5, with 7 bases matching TRBD1. The CDR3 has 15 residues. The V gene's germline CDR1 is LNHDA and CDR2 SQIVND (reference sequence). With 8 bases clipped from V and 0 bases from J, the junction kept 7 bases outside the gene matches.

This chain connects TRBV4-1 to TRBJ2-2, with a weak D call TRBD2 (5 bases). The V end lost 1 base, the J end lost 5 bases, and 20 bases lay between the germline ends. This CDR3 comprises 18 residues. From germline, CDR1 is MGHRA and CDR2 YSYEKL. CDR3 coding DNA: TGCGCCAGCAGCCAAGTGGAGGTACGAGCAGGAGGTACCGGGGAGCTGTTTTTT. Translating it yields CASSQVEVRAGGTGELFF.

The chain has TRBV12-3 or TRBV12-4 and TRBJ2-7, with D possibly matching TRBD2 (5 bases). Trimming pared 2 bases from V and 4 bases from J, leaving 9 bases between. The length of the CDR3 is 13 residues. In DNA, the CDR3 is TGTGCCAGCAGTTTAACGACTAAATACGAGCAGTACTTC. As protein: CASSLTTKYEQYF.

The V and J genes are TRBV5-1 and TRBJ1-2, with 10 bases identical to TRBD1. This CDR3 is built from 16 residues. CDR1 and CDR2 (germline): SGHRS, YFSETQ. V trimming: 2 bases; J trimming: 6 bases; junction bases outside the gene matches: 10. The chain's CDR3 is CASSLGGDRGGNGYTF. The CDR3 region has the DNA TGCGCCAGCAGCTTAGGAGGGGACAGGGGTGGCAATGGCTACACCTTC.

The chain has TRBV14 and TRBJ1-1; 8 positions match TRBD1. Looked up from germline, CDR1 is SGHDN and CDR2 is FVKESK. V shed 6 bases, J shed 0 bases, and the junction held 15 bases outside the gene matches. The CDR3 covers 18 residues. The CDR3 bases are TGTGCCAGCAGTCTTGGACAGGGCATACGGAGGATGAACACTGAAGCTTTCTTT. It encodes CASSLGQGIRRMNTEAFF.

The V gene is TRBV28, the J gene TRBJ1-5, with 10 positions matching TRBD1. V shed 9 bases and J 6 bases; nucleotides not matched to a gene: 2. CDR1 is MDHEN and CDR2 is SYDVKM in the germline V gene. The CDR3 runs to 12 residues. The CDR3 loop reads CASRQGAQPQHF. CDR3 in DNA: TGTGCCAGTCGACAGGGGGCTCAGCCCCAGCATTTT.

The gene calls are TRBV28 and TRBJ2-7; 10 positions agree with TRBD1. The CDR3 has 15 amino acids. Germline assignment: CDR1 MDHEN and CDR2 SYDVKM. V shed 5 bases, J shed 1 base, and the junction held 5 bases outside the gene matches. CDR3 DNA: TGTGCCAGCAGTCTACCGGGACAGGGGTCCTACGAGCAGTACTTC. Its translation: CASSLPGQGSYEQYF.

The CDR3 reads CASSQMGQGGSPLHF. As DNA, the CDR3 is TGCGCCAGCAGCCAGATGGGACAGGGGGGTTCACCCCTCCACTTT. The chain is built from TRBV4-1 and TRBJ1-6, with TRBD1 matching 11 bases. J was trimmed by 9 bases and V by 3 bases; bases with no gene match: 4. Germline assignment: CDR1 MGHRA and CDR2 YSYEKL. The CDR3 runs to 15 residues.

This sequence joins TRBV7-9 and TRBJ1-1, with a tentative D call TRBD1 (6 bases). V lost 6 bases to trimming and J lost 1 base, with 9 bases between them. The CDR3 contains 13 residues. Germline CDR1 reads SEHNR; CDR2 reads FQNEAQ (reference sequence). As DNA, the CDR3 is TGTGCCAGCAGAGGGGGGGAGAACACTGAAGCTTTCTTT. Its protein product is CASRGGENTEAFF.

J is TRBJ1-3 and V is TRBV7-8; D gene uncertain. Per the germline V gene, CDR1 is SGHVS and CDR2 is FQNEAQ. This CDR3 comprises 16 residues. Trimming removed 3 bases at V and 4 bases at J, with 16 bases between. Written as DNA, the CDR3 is TGTGCCAGCAGCTTGAACAGCCTTTATTCAGGAAACACCATATATTTT. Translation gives CASSLNSLYSGNTIYF.

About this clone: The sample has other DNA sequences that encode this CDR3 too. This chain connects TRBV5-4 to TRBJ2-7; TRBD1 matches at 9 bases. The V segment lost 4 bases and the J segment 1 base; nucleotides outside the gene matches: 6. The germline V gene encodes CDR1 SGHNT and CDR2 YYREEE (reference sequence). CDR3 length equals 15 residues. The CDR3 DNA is TGTGCCAGCAGCCTCGGACAGGGGTCATCCTACGAGCAGTACTTC. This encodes CASSLGQGSSYEQYF.

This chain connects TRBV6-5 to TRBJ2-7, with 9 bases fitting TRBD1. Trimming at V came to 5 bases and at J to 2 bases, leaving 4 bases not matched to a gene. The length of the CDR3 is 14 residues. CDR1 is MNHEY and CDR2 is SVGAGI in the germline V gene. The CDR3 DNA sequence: TGTGCCAGCAGTAGAACAGGGGGCACCTACGAGCAGTACTTC. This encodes CASSRTGGTYEQYF.

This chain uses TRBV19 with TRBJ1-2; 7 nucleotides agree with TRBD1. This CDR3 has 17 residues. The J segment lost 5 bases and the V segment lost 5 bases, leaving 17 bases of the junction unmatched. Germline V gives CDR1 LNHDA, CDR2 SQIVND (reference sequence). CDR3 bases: TGTGCCAGTAGTCCCCCACTTGGGACAGTGGCCGGGTATGGCTACACCTTC. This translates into CASSPPLGTVAGYGYTF.